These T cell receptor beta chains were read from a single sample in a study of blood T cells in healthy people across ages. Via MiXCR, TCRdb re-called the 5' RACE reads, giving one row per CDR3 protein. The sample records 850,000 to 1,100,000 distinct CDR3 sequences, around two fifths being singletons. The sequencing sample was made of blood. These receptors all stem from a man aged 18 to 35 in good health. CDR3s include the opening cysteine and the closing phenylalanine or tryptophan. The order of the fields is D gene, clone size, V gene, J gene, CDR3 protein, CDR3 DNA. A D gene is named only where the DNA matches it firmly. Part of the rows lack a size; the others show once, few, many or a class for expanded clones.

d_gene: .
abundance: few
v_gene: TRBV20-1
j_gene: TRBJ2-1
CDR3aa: CSAREPRTSSYNEQFF
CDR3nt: TGCAGTGCTAGAGAACCGAGAACCAGCTCCTACAATGAGCAGTTCTTC

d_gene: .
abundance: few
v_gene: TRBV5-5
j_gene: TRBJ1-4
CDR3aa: CASSWPGVEKLFF
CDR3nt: TGTGCCAGCAGCTGGCCGGGGGTGGAAAAACTGTTTTTT

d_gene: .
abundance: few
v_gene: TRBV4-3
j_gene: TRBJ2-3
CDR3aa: CASSQGRSLSTDTQYF
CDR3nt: TGCGCCAGCAGCCAAGGGAGGAGTCTTAGCACAGATACGCAGTATTTT

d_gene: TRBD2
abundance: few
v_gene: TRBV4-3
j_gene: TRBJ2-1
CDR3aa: CASSQDPSGGSNEQFF
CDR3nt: TGCGCCAGCAGCCAAGATCCTAGCGGGGGAAGCAATGAGCAGTTCTTC

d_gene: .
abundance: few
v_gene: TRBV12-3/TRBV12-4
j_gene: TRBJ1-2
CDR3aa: CASSQRVRHGYTF
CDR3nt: TGTGCCAGCAGCCAAAGGGTCAGGCATGGCTACACCTTC

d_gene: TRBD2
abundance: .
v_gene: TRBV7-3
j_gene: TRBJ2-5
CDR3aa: CAGSPSGGAETQYF
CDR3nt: TGTGCCGGCAGTCCTAGCGGGGGGGCGGAGACCCAGTACTTC

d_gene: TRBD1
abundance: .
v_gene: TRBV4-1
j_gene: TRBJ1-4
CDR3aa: CASSQLEGTGLSSEKLFF
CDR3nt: TGCGCCAGCAGCCAGCTAGAGGGGACAGGTCTCTCGTCTGAAAAACTGTTTTTT

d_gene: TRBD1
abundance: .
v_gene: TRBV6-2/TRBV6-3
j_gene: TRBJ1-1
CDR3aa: CASTETVGQGAWNTEAFF
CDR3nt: TGTGCCAGCACAGAAACTGTGGGACAGGGGGCCTGGAACACTGAAGCTTTCTTT

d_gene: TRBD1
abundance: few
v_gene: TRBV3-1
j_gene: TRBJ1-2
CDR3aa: CASSQLPGQNYGYTF
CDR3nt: TGTGCCAGCAGCCAACTTCCGGGACAGAACTATGGCTACACCTTC

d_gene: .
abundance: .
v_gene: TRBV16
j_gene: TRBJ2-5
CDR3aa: CASSQLVRGKETQYF
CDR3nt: TGTGCCAGCAGCCAATTAGTGAGGGGAAAAGAGACCCAGTACTTC

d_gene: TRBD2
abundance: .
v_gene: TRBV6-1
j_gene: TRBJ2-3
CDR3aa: CASSALRKRGITDTQYF
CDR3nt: TGTGCCAGCAGTGCGCTCAGGAAGCGGGGGATAACAGATACGCAGTATTTT

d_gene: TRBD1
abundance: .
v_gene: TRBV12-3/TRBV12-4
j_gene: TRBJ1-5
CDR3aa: CASSLAGGNSNQPQHF
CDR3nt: TGTGCCAGCAGTCTTGCAGGGGGGAATAGCAATCAGCCCCAGCATTTT

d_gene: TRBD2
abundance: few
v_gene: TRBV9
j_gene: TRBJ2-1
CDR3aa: CASSPGASGSGEQFF
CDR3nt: TGTGCCAGCAGCCCAGGTGCTAGCGGGAGTGGGGAGCAGTTCTTC

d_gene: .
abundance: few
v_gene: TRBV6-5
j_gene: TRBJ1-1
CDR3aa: CASSYSRLMNTEAFF
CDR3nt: TGTGCCAGCAGTTACTCGAGGCTCATGAACACTGAAGCTTTCTTT

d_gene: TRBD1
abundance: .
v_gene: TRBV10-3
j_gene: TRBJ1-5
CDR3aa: CAIGQGGVSEGQPQHF
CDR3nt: TGTGCCATCGGGCAGGGGGGAGTTTCAGAAGGTCAGCCCCAGCATTTT

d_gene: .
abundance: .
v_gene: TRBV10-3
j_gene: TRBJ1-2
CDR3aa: CVISEWGRGRNGYTF
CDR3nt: TGTGTCATCAGTGAATGGGGGCGCGGTCGAAATGGCTACACCTTC

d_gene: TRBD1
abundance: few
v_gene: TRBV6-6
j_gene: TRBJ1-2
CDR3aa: CASSFGTGGGYTF
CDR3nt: TGTGCCAGCAGCTTCGGGACAGGGGGAGGCTACACCTTC

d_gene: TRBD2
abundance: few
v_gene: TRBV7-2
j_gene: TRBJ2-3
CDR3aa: CASSFLAGDLTDTQYF
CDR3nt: TGTGCCAGCAGCTTCCTAGCGGGGGACCTCACAGATACGCAGTATTTT

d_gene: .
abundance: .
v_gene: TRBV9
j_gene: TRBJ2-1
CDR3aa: CASSVATGQETQFF
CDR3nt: TGTGCCAGCAGCGTAGCTACAGGACAAGAGACCCAGTTCTTC

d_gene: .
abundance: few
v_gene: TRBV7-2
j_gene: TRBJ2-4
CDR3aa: CASSPTTGIQYF
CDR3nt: TGTGCCAGCAGCCCGACTACAGGGATTCAGTACTTC

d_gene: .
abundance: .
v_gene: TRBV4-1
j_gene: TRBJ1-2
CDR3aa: CAGSLSDLNNYGYTF
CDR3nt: TGCGCCGGCAGCCTCAGCGACCTCAATAACTATGGCTACACCTTC

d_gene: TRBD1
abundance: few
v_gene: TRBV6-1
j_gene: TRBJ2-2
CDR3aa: CASRDPGTVKVRELFF
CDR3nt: TGTGCCAGCAGAGATCCCGGGACAGTCAAAGTCAGGGAGCTGTTTTTT

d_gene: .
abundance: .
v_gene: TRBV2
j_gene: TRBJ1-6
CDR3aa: CASSRDGHSPLHF
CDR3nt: TGTGCCAGCAGTCGGGACGGACATTCACCCCTCCACTTT

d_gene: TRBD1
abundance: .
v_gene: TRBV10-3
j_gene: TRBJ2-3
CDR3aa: CAISGTVYTDTQYF
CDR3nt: TGTGCCATCAGCGGGACAGTCTACACAGATACGCAGTATTTT

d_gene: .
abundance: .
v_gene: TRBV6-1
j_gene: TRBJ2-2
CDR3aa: CASSETLTGELFF
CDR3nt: TGTGCCAGCAGTGAAACCCTCACCGGGGAGCTGTTTTTT

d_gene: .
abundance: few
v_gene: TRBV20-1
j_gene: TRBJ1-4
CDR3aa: CSAVVGSATNEKLFF
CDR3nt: TGCAGTGCCGTCGTAGGGAGTGCAACTAATGAAAAACTGTTTTTT

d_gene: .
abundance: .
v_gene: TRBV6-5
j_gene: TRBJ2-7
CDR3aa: CASSYSGWPSYEQYF
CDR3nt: TGTGCCAGCAGTTACTCTGGGTGGCCCTCCTACGAGCAGTACTTC

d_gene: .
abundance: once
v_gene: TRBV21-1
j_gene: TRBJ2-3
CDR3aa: CASSKTGRKAYTQYF
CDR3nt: TGTGCCAGCAGCAAGACGGGCAGGAAGGCATATACGCAGTATTTT

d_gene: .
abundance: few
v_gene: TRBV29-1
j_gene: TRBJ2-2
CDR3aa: CSVVGPMNTGELFF
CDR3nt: TGCAGCGTTGTGGGACCTATGAACACCGGGGAGCTGTTTTTT

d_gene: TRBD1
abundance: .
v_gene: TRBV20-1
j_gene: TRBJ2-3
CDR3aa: CSASRTGGTDTQNF
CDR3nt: TGCAGTGCTAGCCGGACAGGGGGCACAGATACGCAGAATTTT

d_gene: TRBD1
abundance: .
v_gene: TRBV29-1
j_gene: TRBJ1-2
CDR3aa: CSAEDRAAYGYTF
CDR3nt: TGCAGCGCTGAGGACAGGGCGGCCTATGGCTACACCTTC

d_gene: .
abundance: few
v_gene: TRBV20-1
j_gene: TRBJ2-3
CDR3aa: CSARVGQLTDTQYF
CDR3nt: TGCAGTGCTAGGGTTGGGCAGCTCACAGATACGCAGTATTTT

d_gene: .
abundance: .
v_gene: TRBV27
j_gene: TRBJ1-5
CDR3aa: CASSLRSTQLPQHF
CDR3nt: TGTGCCAGCAGTTTGAGGAGTACCCAGTTGCCCCAGCATTTT

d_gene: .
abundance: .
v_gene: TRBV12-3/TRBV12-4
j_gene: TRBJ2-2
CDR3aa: CASTLTAGNTGELFF
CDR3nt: TGTGCCAGCACCCTGACAGCAGGGAACACCGGGGAGCTGTTTTTT

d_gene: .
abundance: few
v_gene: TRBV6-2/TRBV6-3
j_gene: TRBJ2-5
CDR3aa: CASSATAYDNEQYF
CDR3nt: TGTGCCAGCAGTGCCACGGCTTACGACAATGAGCAGTACTTC

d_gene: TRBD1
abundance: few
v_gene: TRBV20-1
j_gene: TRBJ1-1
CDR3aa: CSAANPMGTAEAFF
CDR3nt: TGCAGTGCTGCAAACCCGATGGGGACAGCTGAAGCTTTCTTT

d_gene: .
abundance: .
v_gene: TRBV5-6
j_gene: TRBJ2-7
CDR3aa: CASTYWVGLPPYNEQYF
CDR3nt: TGTGCCAGCACCTACTGGGTAGGGCTTCCTCCCTACAATGAGCAGTACTTC

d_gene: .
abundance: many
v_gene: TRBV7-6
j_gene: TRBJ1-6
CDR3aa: CASSQSSYNSPLHF
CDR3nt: TGTGCCAGCAGCCAAAGCTCCTATAATTCACCCCTCCACTTT

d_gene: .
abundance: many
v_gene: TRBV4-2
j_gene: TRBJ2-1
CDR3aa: CASSQSGTQPRQFF
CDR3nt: TGTGCCAGCAGCCAAAGTGGGACCCAACCCCGGCAGTTCTTC

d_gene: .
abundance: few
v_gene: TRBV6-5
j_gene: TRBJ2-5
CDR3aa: CASSYSSKETQYF
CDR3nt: TGTGCCAGCAGTTACTCGTCCAAAGAGACCCAGTACTTC

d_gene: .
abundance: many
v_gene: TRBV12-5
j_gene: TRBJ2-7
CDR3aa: CASGPPMDEQYF
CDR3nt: TGTGCTAGTGGACCCCCGATGGACGAGCAGTACTTC

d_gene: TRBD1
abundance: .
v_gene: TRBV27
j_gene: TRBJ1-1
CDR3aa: CASSLRQGEGTEAFF
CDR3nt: TGTGCCAGCAGTTTAAGACAGGGGGAGGGCACTGAAGCTTTCTTT

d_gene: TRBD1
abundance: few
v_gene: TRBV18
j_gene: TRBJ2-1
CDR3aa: CASSPRDSLYNEQFF
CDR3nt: TGTGCCAGCTCACCACGGGACAGCTTATACAATGAGCAGTTCTTC

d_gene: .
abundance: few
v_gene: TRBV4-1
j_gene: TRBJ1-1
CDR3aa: CASSHGDREVGEAFF
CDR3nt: TGCGCCAGCAGCCATGGAGACAGAGAGGTAGGTGAAGCTTTCTTT

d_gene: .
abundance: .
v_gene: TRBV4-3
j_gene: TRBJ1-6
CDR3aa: CASSLGQSNTQNSPLHF
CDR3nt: TGCGCCAGCAGCCTGGGACAAAGCAATACTCAAAATTCACCCCTCCACTTT

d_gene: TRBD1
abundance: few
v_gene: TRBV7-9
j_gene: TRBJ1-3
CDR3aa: CASSPTGGTGGNTIYF
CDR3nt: TGTGCCAGCAGCCCCACTGGAGGGACAGGAGGAAACACCATATATTTT

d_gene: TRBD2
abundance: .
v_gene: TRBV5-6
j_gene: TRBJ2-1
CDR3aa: CASSPITGGGYNEQFF
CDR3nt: TGTGCCAGCAGCCCGATCACGGGGGGGGGTTACAATGAGCAGTTCTTC

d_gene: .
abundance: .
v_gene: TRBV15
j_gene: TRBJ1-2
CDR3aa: CATSAGRISLYGYTF
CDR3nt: TGTGCCACCAGCGCCGGACGGATTTCCCTCTATGGCTACACCTTC

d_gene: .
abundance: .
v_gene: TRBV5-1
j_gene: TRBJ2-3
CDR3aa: CASSKDSTTSTDTQYF
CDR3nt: TGCGCCAGCAGCAAGGACTCTACAACTAGCACAGATACGCAGTATTTT

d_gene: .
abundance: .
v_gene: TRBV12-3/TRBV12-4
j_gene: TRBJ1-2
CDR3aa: CASSIARSYTF
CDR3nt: TGTGCCAGCAGTATAGCCAGGAGCTACACCTTC

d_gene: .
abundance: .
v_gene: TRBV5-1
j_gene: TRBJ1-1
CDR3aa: CASSFWGADTEAFF
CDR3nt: TGCGCCAGCAGCTTTTGGGGGGCGGACACTGAAGCTTTCTTT

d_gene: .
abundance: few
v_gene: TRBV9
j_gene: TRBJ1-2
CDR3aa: CASSPQGNPNYGYTF
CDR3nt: TGTGCCAGCAGCCCGCAAGGGAACCCAAACTATGGCTACACCTTC

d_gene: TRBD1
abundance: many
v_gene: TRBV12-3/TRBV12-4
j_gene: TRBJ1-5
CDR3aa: CASSFRDRNQPQHF
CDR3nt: TGTGCCAGCAGTTTCCGGGACAGGAATCAGCCCCAGCATTTT

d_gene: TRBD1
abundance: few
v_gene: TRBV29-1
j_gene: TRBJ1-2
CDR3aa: CSVPGTGGILYGYTF
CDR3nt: TGCAGCGTTCCAGGGACAGGGGGGATTCTGTATGGCTACACCTTC

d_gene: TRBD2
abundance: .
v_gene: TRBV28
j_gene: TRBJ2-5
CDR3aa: CASRNSGGIGSYEQYF
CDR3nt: TGTGCCAGCAGAAATAGCGGGGGGATCGGTAGCTATGAGCAGTACTTC

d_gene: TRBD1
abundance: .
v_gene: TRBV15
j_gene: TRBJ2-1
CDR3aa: CATSGGTGFYNEQFF
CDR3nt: TGTGCCACCAGCGGTGGGACAGGGTTCTATAATGAGCAGTTCTTC

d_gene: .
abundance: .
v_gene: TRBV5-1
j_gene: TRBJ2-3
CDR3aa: CASSLKGVGTDMQYF
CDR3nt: TGCGCCAGCAGCTTAAAGGGAGTTGGCACAGATATGCAGTATTTT

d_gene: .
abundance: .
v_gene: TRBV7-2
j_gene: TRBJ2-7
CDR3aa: CASSPDVGRFQYF
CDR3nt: TGTGCCAGCAGCCCCGATGTGGGGCGCTTTCAGTACTTC

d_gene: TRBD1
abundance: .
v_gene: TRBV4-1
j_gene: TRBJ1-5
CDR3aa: CASSHSPPSPGQGAHQPQHF
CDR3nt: TGCGCCAGCAGCCATTCCCCGCCCTCACCGGGACAGGGGGCTCATCAGCCCCAGCATTTT